A selection of T cell receptor beta chains follows, all from one sample in a study of T cells in Graves' hyperthyroidism and ophthalmopathy. From the multiplex PCR reads, TCRdb called clonotypes with MiXCR, one entry per CDR3 protein. This table holds around 530,000 distinct CDR3 sequences, approximately 17% found once. Sequenced sample: blood. These receptor sequences come from a young woman with Graves' ophthalmopathy. CDR3s include the opening cysteine and the closing phenylalanine or tryptophan. Each record gives: clone size, D gene, J gene, V gene, CDR3 protein, CDR3 DNA. The D gene is left open where the match is weak. Only some rows state a clone size, as once, few, many or a class for expanded clones.

>many|NA|TRBJ1-1|TRBV30
CAWTSYWDTEAFF
TGTGCCTGGACATCCTACTGGGACACTGAAGCTTTCTTT
>NA|NA|TRBJ1-1|TRBV27
CASSLKARATEAFF
TGTGCCAGCAGTTTGAAGGCCAGGGCCACTGAAGCTTTCTTT
>many|NA|TRBJ2-1|TRBV6-1
CASTQEGGGRSNEQFF
TGTGCCAGCACTCAAGAGGGGGGGGGCAGATCCAATGAGCAGTTCTTC
>NA|TRBD2|TRBJ2-1|TRBV6-2/TRBV6-3
CASSYPTQRELAYNEQFF
TGTGCCAGCAGTTACCCGACGCAGCGGGAGCTAGCCTACAATGAGCAGTTCTTC
>many|TRBD1|TRBJ1-1|TRBV2
CASRMTGVRTEAFF
TGTGCCAGCAGGATGACAGGGGTTAGGACTGAAGCTTTCTTT
>NA|NA|TRBJ2-6|TRBV20-1
CSARDRDSGANVLTF
TGCAGTGCTAGAGACCGGGACTCTGGGGCCAACGTCCTGACTTTC
>many|TRBD1|TRBJ1-1|TRBV2
CASSTMGQLMNTEAFF
TGTGCCAGCAGTACCATGGGACAGCTTATGAACACTGAAGCTTTCTTT
>NA|NA|TRBJ1-1|TRBV7-9
CASSFLAGKGMNTGAFF
TGTGCCAGCAGCTTCCTCGCAGGGAAAGGCATGAACACTGGAGCTTTCTTT
>few|NA|TRBJ1-6|TRBV11-2
CASSPGASPLHF
TGTGCCAGCAGCCCAGGAGCGTCACCCCTCCACTTT
>many|NA|TRBJ2-3|TRBV18
CASSPAQGLSTDTQYF
TGTGCCAGCTCACCCGCACAAGGATTAAGCACAGATACGCAGTATTTT
>NA|NA|TRBJ1-3|TRBV27
CASSLSRSGNTIYF
TGTGCCAGCAGTTTATCCCGCTCTGGAAACACCATATATTTT
>many|TRBD2|TRBJ2-1|TRBV11-1
CASSLPRGSSYNEQFF
TGTGCCAGCAGCTTACCGCGCGGGAGCTCCTACAATGAGCAGTTCTTC
>many|NA|TRBJ2-3|TRBV27
CASRPLREDTQYF
TGTGCCAGCCGCCCTCTAAGGGAGGATACGCAGTATTTT
>NA|TRBD2|TRBJ2-7|TRBV18
CASSSPGLASYEQYF
TGTGCCAGCTCATCTCCGGGACTAGCCTCCTACGAGCAGTACTTC
>many|NA|TRBJ2-1|TRBV18
CASSPPNNEQFF
TGTGCCAGCTCACCTCCGAACAATGAGCAGTTCTTC
>many|NA|TRBJ1-3|TRBV3-1
CASSRGLAGNTIYF
TGTGCCAGCAGCAGGGGTCTTGCTGGAAACACCATATATTTT
>many|NA|TRBJ2-1|TRBV29-1
CSVEGDGWGTNNEQFF
TGCAGCGTTGAGGGTGACGGCTGGGGGACCAACAATGAGCAGTTCTTC
>many|TRBD1|TRBJ2-2|TRBV5-1
CASSFRGSGNTGELFF
TGCGCCAGCAGCTTCAGGGGGTCAGGAAACACCGGGGAGCTGTTTTTT
>few|TRBD1|TRBJ2-5|TRBV28
CASSLIGWTGGKETQYF
TGTGCCAGCAGTTTGATTGGGTGGACAGGGGGCAAAGAGACCCAGTACTTC
>NA|NA|TRBJ1-2|TRBV9
CASGSPKNPNYGYTF
TGTGCCAGCGGGTCCCCAAAAAACCCTAACTATGGCTACACCTTC
>NA|NA|TRBJ2-4|TRBV6-5
CASSFPGGYIQYF
TGTGCCAGCAGTTTTCCTGGGGGGTACATTCAGTACTTC
>many|NA|TRBJ2-3|TRBV28
CASSFPTPTGRDTQYF
TGTGCCAGCAGTTTCCCCACCCCCACAGGGCGGGATACGCAGTATTTT
>NA|NA|TRBJ2-4|TRBV4-3
CASSHVWRGSKNIQYF
TGCGCCAGCAGCCATGTCTGGAGGGGCTCCAAAAACATTCAGTACTTC
>NA|NA|TRBJ2-2|TRBV19
CASSMEGSGELFF
TGTGCCAGTAGTATGGAGGGTTCCGGGGAGCTGTTTTTT
>many|NA|TRBJ2-1|TRBV28
CASSPRGGLYNEQFF
TGTGCCAGCAGCCCAAGGGGGGGGCTTTACAATGAGCAGTTCTTC
>many|TRBD1|TRBJ2-4|TRBV6-1
CASSESSLTGGYLAKNIQYF
TGTGCCAGCAGTGAATCCTCTTTGACAGGGGGCTACCTAGCCAAAAACATTCAGTACTTC
>few|NA|TRBJ2-7|TRBV19
CASSTSLRDYEQYF
TGTGCCAGTAGTACCTCGCTCAGGGATTACGAGCAGTACTTC
>few|NA|TRBJ2-3|TRBV5-1
CARPQRRSHTDTQYF
TGCGCCAGGCCACAACGCAGGTCCCACACAGATACGCAGTATTTT
>many|NA|TRBJ1-1|TRBV7-2
CASSLTGPGTLAFF
TGTGCCAGCAGCTTAACCGGCCCCGGGACGCTAGCTTTCTTT
>NA|NA|TRBJ2-7|TRBV20-1
CSASDQQFEQYF
TGCAGTGCTAGTGACCAGCAATTTGAGCAGTACTTC
>many|TRBD1|TRBJ2-2|TRBV2
CASSEWAGGTGELFF
TGTGCCAGCAGTGAGTGGGCAGGGGGCACCGGGGAGCTGTTTTTT
>NA|TRBD2|TRBJ2-1|TRBV15
CATSRDPGTSGPEQFF
TGTGCCACCAGCAGAGATCCGGGGACTAGCGGGCCAGAGCAGTTCTTC
>many|NA|TRBJ2-2|TRBV10-3
CAIGERENTGELFF
TGTGCCATCGGGGAACGGGAGAACACCGGGGAGCTGTTTTTT
>NA|NA|TRBJ1-6|TRBV19
CASRSWGLHSPLHF
TGTGCCAGTAGATCCTGGGGTCTTCATTCACCCCTCCACTTT
>many|NA|TRBJ2-7|TRBV20-1
CSARRRGTYEQYF
TGCAGTGCTAGACGGCGGGGAACTTACGAGCAGTACTTC
>NA|NA|TRBJ2-7|TRBV6-6
CASSYSDDAHEQYF
TGTGCCAGCAGTTACTCCGATGATGCCCACGAGCAGTACTTC
>many|NA|TRBJ1-2|TRBV13
CASSSRRVLSGYTF
TGTGCCAGCAGCTCGCGAAGAGTTCTGAGCGGCTACACCTTC
>few|NA|TRBJ1-1|TRBV13
CASSLEPAVEAFF
TGTGCCAGCAGCTTAGAACCGGCTGTTGAAGCTTTCTTT
>few|NA|TRBJ1-3|TRBV30
CAWIDPGEQGNTIYF
TGTGCCTGGATCGACCCCGGGGAACAGGGAAACACCATATATTTT
>many|TRBD2|TRBJ2-1|TRBV7-2
CASSQRTSGRASYNEQFF
TGTGCCAGCAGTCAAAGGACTAGCGGGAGGGCTTCCTACAATGAGCAGTTCTTC